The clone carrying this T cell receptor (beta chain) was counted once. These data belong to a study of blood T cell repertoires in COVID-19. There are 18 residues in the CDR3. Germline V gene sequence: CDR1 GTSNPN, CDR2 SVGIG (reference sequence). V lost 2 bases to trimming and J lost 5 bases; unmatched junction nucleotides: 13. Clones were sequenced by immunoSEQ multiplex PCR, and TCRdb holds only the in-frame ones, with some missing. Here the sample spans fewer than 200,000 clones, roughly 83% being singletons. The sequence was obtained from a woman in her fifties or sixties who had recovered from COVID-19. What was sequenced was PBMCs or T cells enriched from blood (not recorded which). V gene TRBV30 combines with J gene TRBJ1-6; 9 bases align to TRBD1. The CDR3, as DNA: TGTGCCTGGAGTCATAAAGTACCGGGACAGGGTAATAATTCACCCCTCCACTTT. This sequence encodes CAWSHKVPGQGNNSPLHF. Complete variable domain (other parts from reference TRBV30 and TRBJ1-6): SQTIHQWPATLVQPVGSPLSLECTVEGTSNPNLYWYRQAAGRGLQLLFYSVGIGQISSEVPQNLSASRPQDRQFILSSKKLLLSDSGFYLCAWSHKVPGQGNNSPLHFGNGTRLTVT.